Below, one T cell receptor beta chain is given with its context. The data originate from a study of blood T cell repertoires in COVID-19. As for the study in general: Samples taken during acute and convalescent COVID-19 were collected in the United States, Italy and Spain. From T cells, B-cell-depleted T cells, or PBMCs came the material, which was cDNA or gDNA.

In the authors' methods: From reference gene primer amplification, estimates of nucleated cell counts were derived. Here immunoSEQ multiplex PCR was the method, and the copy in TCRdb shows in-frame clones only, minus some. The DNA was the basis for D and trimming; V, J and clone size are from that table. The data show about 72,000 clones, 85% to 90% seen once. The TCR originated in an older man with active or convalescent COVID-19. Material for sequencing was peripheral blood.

The chain's CDR3 is CASSLGGGIGTFQETQYF. The CDR3 bases are TGTGCCAGCAGCTTGGGGGGCGGGATAGGCACCTTCCAAGAGACCCAGTACTTC. The gene calls are TRBV5-4 and TRBJ2-5, with D tentatively TRBD2 (6 bases). Trimming shortened V by 0 bases and J by 1 base, and 19 bases separated the two germline ends. CDR3 length: 18 amino acids. Germline lookup yields CDR1 SGHNT and CDR2 YYREEE (reference sequence).